This T cell receptor (beta chain) was sequenced for a study of T cells after posttransplantation cyclophosphamide. With respect to this clone: The antigen is not known.

V was cut by 2 bases and J by 1 base, with 15 bases left in between. The CDR3 spans 18 residues. The germline CDR1 and CDR2 sequences are ENHRY and SYGVKD. Study-level results: Blood and skin or GI T cell repertoires showed limited TRB overlap.

The method was immunoSEQ multiplex PCR; TCRdb's version includes in-frame clones alone and lacks a portion of them. The sample lists about 11,000 clones, around four fifths seen once, with less than 20% in the top ten. A marrow graft followed busulfan-fludarabine conditioning, with cyclophosphamide on days +3 and +4. This receptor was obtained from a female patient aged 45 to 65 who received an allogeneic stem cell transplant from a related donor, was CMV-positive, and had no GVHD. Some T cells may be provided by the graft donor. This chain connects TRBV10-3 to TRBJ2-6; TRBD1 is a possible D gene (7 bases). The sequencing here drew on PBMCs, taken roughly 1,800 days after allogeneic stem cell transplant with posttransplant cyclophosphamide. The CDR3 sequence is CAISEAGQLFSGANVLTF. CDR3 DNA sequence: TGTGCCATCAGTGAGGCGGGACAGCTCTTTTCTGGGGCCAACGTCCTGACTTTC.